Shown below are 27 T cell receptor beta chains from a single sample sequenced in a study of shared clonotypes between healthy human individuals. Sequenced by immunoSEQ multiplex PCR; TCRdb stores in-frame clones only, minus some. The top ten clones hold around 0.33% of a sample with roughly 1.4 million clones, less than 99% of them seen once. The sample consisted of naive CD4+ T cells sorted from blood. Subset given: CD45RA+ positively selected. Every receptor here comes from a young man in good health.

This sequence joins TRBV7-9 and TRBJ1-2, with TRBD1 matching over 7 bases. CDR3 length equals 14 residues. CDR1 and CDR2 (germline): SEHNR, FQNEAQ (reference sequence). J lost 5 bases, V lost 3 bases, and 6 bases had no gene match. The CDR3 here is CASSFRDRTYGYTF. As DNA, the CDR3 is TGTGCCAGCAGCTTCCGGGACAGAACATATGGCTACACCTTC. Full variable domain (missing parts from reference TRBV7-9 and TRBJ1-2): DTGVSQNPRHKITKRGQNVTFRCDPISEHNRLYWYRQTLGQGPEFLTYFQNEAQLEKSRLLSDRFSAERPKGSFSTLEIQRTEQGDSAMYLCASSFRDRTYGYTFGSGTRLTVV.

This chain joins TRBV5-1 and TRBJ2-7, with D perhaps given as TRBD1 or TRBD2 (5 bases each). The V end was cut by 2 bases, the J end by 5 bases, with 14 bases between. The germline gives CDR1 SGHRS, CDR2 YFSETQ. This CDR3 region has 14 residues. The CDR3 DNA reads TGCGCCAGCAGCTTAGAGGGAGTAGGGGACGAGCAGTACTTC. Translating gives CASSLEGVGDEQYF.

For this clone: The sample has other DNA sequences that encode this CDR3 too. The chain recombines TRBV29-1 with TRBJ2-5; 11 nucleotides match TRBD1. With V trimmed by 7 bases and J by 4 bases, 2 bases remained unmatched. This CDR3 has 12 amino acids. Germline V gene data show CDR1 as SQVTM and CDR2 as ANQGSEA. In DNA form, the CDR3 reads TGCAGCGCCGGGACAGGGGGAGAGACCCAGTACTTC. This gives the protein CSAGTGGETQYF.

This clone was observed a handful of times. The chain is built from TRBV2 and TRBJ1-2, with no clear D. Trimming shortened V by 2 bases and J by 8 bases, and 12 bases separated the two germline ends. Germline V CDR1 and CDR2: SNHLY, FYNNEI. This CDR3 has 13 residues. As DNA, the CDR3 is TGTGCCAGCAGTGAATACGGGTCATCGGGCTACACCTTC. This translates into CASSEYGSSGYTF.

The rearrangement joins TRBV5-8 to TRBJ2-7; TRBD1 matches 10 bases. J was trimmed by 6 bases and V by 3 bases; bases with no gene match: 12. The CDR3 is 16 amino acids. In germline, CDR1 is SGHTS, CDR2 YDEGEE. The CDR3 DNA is TGTGCCAGCAGCTCCTACACACGGGACAGGGGTGGCGAGCAGTACTTC. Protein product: CASSSYTRDRGGEQYF.

DNA of the CDR3: TGTGCCAGCAGCATGAAATCAGGGGGCTTCTACAATGAGCAGTTCTTC. Its translation is CASSMKSGGFYNEQFF. The chain employs TRBV28 and TRBJ2-1; TRBD1 aligns across 8 bases. CDR1 is MDHEN, CDR2 SYDVKM, per germline. The CDR3 loop spans 16 amino acids. With 6 bases clipped from V and 3 bases from J, the junction kept 10 bases outside the gene matches.

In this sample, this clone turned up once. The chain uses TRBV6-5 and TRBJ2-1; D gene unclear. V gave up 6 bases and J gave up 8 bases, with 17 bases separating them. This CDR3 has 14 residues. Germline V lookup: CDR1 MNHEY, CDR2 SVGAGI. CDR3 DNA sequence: TGTGCCAGCAGCCTCGGTTGGACCAGCGATGAGCAGTTCTTC. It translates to CASSLGWTSDEQFF.

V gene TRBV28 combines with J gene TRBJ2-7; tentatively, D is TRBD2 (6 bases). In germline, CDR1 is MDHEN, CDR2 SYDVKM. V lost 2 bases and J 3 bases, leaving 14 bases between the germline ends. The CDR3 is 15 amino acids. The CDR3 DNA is TGTGCCAGCAGTTTAGGGGCCGCGGGAAACTACGAGCAGTACTTC. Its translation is CASSLGAAGNYEQYF.

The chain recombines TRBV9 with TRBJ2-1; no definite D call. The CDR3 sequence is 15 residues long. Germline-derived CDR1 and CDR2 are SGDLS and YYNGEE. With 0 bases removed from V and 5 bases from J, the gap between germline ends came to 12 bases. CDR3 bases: TGTGCCAGCAGCGTAGCTTACCGGATTAACAATGAGCAGTTCTTC. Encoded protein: CASSVAYRINNEQFF.

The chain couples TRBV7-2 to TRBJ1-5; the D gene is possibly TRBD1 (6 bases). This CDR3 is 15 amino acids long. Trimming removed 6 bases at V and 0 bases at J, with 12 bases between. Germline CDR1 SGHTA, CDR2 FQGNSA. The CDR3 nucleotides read TGTGCCAGCAGTCCCGGACAGACTAGCAATCAGCCCCAGCATTTT. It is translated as CASSPGQTSNQPQHF.

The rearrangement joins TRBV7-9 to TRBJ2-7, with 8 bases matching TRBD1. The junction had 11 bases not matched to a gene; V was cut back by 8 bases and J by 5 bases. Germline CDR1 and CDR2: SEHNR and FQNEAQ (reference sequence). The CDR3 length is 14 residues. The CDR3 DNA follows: TGTGCCAGCCTCCGTGGGGCAGGGGGCGACGAGCAGTACTTC. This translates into CASLRGAGGDEQYF.

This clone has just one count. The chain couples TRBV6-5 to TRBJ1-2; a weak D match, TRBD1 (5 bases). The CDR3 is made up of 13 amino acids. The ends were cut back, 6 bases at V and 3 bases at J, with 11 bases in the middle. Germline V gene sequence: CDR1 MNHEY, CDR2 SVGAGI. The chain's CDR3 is CASSKGRDYGYTF. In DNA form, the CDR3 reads TGTGCCAGCAGCAAGGGACGGGACTATGGCTACACCTTC.

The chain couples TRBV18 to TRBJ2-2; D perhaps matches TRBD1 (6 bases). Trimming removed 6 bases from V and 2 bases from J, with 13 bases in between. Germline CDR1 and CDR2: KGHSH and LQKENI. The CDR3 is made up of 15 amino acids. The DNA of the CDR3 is TGTGCCAGCTCGAATGGACAGATTAACACCGGGGAGCTGTTTTTT. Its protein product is CASSNGQINTGELFF.

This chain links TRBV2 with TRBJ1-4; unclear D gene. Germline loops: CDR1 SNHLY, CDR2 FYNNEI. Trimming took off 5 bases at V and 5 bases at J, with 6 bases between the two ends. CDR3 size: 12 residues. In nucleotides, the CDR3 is TGTGCCAGCAGTCAGGAGAATGAAAAACTGTTTTTT. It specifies CASSQENEKLFF.

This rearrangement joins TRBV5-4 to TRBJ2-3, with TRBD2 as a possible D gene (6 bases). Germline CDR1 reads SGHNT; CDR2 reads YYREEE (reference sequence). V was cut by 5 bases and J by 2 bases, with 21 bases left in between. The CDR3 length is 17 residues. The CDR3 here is CASRPPFGGGNTDTQYF. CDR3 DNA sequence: TGTGCCAGCAGACCGCCTTTTGGGGGAGGTAACACAGATACGCAGTATTTT.

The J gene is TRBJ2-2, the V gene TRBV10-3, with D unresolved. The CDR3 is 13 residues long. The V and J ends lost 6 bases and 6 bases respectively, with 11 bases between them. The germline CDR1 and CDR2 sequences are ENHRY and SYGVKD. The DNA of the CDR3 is TGTGCCATCAGCCTACCCGTGGCCGGGGAGCTGTTTTTT. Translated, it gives CAISLPVAGELFF.

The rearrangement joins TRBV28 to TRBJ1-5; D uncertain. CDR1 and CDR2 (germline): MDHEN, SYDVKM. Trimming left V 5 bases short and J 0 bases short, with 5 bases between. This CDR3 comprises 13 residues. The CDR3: CASSRSSNQPQHF. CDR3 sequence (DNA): TGTGCCAGCAGTCGGAGTAGCAATCAGCCCCAGCATTTT.

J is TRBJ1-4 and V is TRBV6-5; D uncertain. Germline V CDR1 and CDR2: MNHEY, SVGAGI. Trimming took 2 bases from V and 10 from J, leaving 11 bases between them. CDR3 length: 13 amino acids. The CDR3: CASSYDRVGKLFF. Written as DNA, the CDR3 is TGTGCCAGCAGTTACGATCGGGTGGGAAAACTGTTTTTT.

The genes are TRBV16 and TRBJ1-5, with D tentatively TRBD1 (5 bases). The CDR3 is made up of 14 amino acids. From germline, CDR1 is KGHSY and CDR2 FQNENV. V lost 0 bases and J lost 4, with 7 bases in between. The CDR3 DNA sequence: TGTGCCAGCAGCCAATCGCAGGGAAATCAGCCCCAGCATTTT. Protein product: CASSQSQGNQPQHF.

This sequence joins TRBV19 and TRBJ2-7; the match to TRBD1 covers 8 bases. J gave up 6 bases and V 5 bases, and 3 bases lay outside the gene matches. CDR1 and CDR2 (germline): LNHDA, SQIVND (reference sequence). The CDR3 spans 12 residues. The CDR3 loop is CASSLGQGEQYF. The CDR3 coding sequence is TGTGCCAGTAGTCTAGGACAGGGCGAGCAGTACTTC.

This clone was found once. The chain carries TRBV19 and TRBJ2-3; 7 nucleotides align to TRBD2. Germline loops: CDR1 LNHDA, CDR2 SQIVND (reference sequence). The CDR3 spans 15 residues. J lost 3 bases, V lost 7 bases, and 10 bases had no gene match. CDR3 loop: CASMAWGGETDTQYF. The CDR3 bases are TGTGCCAGTATGGCATGGGGGGGGGAGACAGATACGCAGTATTTT.

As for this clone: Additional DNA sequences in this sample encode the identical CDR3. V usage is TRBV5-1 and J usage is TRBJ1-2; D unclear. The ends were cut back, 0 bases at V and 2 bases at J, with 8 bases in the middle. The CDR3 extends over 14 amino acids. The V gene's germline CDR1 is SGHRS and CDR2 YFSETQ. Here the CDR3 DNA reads TGCGCCAGCAGCTTGGACCGTACCAACTATGGCTACACCTTC. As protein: CASSLDRTNYGYTF.

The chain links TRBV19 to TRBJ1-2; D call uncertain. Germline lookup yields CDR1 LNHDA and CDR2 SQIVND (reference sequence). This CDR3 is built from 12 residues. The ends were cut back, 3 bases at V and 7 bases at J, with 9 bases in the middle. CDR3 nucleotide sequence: TGTGCCAGTAGTATCACCCACGGTGGCTACACCTTC. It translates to CASSITHGGYTF.

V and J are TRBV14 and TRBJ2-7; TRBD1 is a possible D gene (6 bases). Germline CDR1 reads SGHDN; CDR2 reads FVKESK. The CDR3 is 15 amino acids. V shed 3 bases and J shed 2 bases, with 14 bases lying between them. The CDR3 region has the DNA TGTGCCAGCAGCCAGTCTGGGGGCATCACCTACGAGCAGTACTTC. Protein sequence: CASSQSGGITYEQYF.

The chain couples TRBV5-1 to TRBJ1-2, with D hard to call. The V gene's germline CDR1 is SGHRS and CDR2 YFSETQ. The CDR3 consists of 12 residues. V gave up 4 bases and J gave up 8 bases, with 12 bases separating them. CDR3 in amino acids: CASSKAGNGYTF. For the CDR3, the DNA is TGCGCCAGCAGCAAAGCGGGGAACGGCTACACCTTC. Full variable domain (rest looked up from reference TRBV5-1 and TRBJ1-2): KAGVTQTPRYLIKTRGQQVTLSCSPISGHRSVSWYQQTPGQGLQFLFEYFSETQRNKGNFPGRFSGRQFSNSRSEMNVSTLELGDSALYLCASSKAGNGYTFGSGTRLTVV.

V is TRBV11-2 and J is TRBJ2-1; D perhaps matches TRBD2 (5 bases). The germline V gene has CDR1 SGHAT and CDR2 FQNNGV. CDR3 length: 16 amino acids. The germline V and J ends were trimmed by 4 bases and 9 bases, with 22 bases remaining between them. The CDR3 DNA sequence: TGTGCCAGCAGCTCGCTCATAGGACTTGACTCAGGTGAGCAGTTCTTC. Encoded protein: CASSSLIGLDSGEQFF. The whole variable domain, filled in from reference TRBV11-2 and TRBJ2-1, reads EAGVAQSPRYKIIEKRQSVAFWCNPISGHATLYWYQQILGQGPKLLIQFQNNGVVDDSQLPKDRFSAERLKGVDSTLKIQPAKLEDSAVYLCASSSLIGLDSGEQFFGPGTRLTVL.

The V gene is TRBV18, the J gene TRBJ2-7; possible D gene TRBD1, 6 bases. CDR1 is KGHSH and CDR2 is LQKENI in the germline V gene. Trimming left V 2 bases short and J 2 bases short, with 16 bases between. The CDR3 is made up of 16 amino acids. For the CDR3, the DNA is TGTGCCAGCTCACCAATAAGAACAGGGCAGACCTACGAGCAGTACTTC. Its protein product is CASSPIRTGQTYEQYF.